This T cell receptor (beta chain) was observed in a study of CD4 T cells in relation to SARS-CoV-2 and coronaviruses. Study as a whole: Crossreactive spike epitopes shared across donors were mapped to their HLA restriction.

A note on this clone: No antigen is known for it.

Unexposed donor CD4+ T cells date from about 2011-2018, before the COVID-19 pandemic. CD4+ T cells were isolated from the cells after around 9 days of culture. As cell numbers allowed, unexposed-donor CD4+ T cells faced SARS-CoV-2 S/N and four cold-coronavirus spikes. The table came from immunoSEQ multiplex PCR; TCRdb's copy has only in-frame clones and leaves some out. The sample carries 24,000 or so clones, more than 65% recorded once. Between the trimmed V and J ends, which lost 0 bases and 5 bases, there was a span of 8 bases. This CDR3 is 14 amino acids long. In germline, CDR1 is SGHTA, CDR2 FQGTGA.

The chain carries TRBV7-3 and TRBJ2-1; D call uncertain. The receptor comes from a human donor in good health. The specimen was CD4+ T cells from PBMCs, cultured in vitro. The CDR3 sequence: CASSLTGVNNEQFF. As DNA, the CDR3 is TGTGCCAGCAGCTTAACGGGCGTTAACAATGAGCAGTTCTTC.